These 10 T cell receptor beta chains came from one sample sequenced in a study of Ad26.COV2.S vaccination and SARS-CoV-2 variants. Sequencing was performed with immunoSEQ multiplex PCR; in TCRdb, only in-frame clones are kept and a portion is missing. Altogether hundreds of thousands of clones are present, around 89% being singletons, with the ten largest covering 5.5% to 7%. Treatment given: about 20 received Ad26.COV2.S at low or high dose, single or two shots; a few received placebo; per-sample allocation not given. At day 63 after the first vaccine or placebo injection, samples were drawn. Source: peripheral blood, taken in a trial of Ad26.COV2.S vaccine versus placebo. These receptors were collected from a person aged 18-65 years who received the Ad26.COV2.S COVID-19 vaccine or a placebo.

J is TRBJ2-7 and V is TRBV12-5, with D maybe TRBD1 (5 bases). V gave up 5 bases and J gave up 5 bases, with 13 bases separating them. The germline V gene has CDR1 LGHNT and CDR2 FRNRAP. The CDR3 length is 13 residues. The CDR3 region has the DNA TGTGCTAGTGGTCCCCAGGGTGGGCACGAGCAGTACTTC. This sequence encodes CASGPQGGHEQYF. Full variable domain (outside the CDR3, taken from reference TRBV12-5 and TRBJ2-7): DARVTQTPRHKVTEMGQEVTMRCQPILGHNTVFWYRQTMMQGLELLAYFRNRAPLDDSGMPKDRFSAEMPDATLATLKIQPSEPRDSAVYFCASGPQGGHEQYFGPGTRLTVT.

This rearrangement joins TRBV28 to TRBJ1-2; 8 nucleotides match TRBD1. V trimming: 6 bases; J trimming: 3 bases; junction bases outside the gene matches: 15. CDR1 is MDHEN, CDR2 SYDVKM, per germline. The CDR3 length is 17 residues. The CDR3 protein is CASSWTGLTLTDYGYTF. In DNA form, the CDR3 reads TGTGCCAGCAGCTGGACAGGGCTAACCCTCACTGACTATGGCTACACCTTC.

The genes are TRBV7-2 and TRBJ1-4; possibly TRBD1 for D (5 bases). Germline values: CDR1 SGHTA, CDR2 FQGNSA. The CDR3 covers 17 residues. Trimming took off 2 bases at V and 8 bases at J, with 21 bases between the two ends. CDR3 region: CASSLIFSARDGEKLFF. Written as DNA, the CDR3 is TGTGCCAGCAGCTTAATATTCTCGGCAAGGGACGGAGAAAAACTGTTTTTT.

The V and J genes are TRBV10-3 and TRBJ1-4; D not certain. V lost 10 bases and J lost 5, with 14 bases in between. Germline V CDR1 and CDR2: ENHRY, SYGVKD. The CDR3 totals 13 residues. The CDR3 sequence is CATQDTANEKLFF. CDR3 bases: TGTGCCACACAAGACACCGCAAATGAAAAACTGTTTTTT.

V gene TRBV5-4 combines with J gene TRBJ1-5; D gene ambiguous. Germline values: CDR1 SGHNT, CDR2 YYREEE (reference sequence). This CDR3 contains 13 residues. The germline V and J ends were trimmed by 2 bases and 7 bases, with 10 bases remaining between them. CDR3: CASSLSPGQPQHF. The CDR3 DNA follows: TGTGCCAGCAGCTTATCCCCTGGCCAGCCCCAGCATTTT.

This clone has only one observation. The chain is built from TRBV7-2 and TRBJ1-2; maybe TRBD1 (6 bases). Trimming left V 2 bases short and J 0 bases short, with 10 bases between. Germline V gene lookup returns CDR1 SGHTA and CDR2 FQGNSA. CDR3 size: 15 residues. CDR3 DNA: TGTGCCAGCAGCTTACGGGAGGGGGCTAACTATGGCTACACCTTC. It yields the protein CASSLREGANYGYTF.

CDR3: CASTPLGTGNSPLHF. As DNA, the CDR3 is TGCGCCAGCACCCCCCTTGGGACAGGGAATTCACCCCTCCACTTT. The chain uses TRBV5-1 and TRBJ1-6, with TRBD1 matching over 9 bases. The germline V gene has CDR1 SGHRS and CDR2 YFSETQ. The V gene end was trimmed by 6 bases and the J gene end by 7 bases; junction bases not matched to a gene: 8. This CDR3 contains 15 residues. Variable domain in full (rest from reference TRBV5-1 and TRBJ1-6): KAGVTQTPRYLIKTRGQQVTLSCSPISGHRSVSWYQQTPGQGLQFLFEYFSETQRNKGNFPGRFSGRQFSNSRSEMNVSTLELGDSALYLCASTPLGTGNSPLHFGNGTRLTVT.

Only a few counts were recorded for this clone. This chain connects TRBV2 to TRBJ1-2; D may be TRBD1 (5 bases). CDR1 and CDR2 (germline): SNHLY, FYNNEI. V shed 3 bases and J shed 3 bases, with 8 bases lying between them. The CDR3 consists of 13 residues. The CDR3 protein is CASSEGQHYGYTF. For the CDR3, the DNA is TGTGCCAGCAGTGAGGGGCAGCACTATGGCTACACCTTC.

The J gene is TRBJ2-2, the V gene TRBV3-1 (or the pseudogene TRBV3-2); TRBD2 matches at 16 bases. CDR3 length: 19 amino acids. The junction had 7 bases not matched to a gene; V was cut back by 0 bases and J by 6 bases. The germline V gene encodes CDR1 LGHDT and CDR2 YNNKEL (reference sequence). The chain's CDR3 is CASSQDSGTSGRAAGELFF. CDR3 in DNA: TGTGCCAGCAGCCAAGACTCCGGGACTAGCGGGAGGGCCGCCGGGGAGCTGTTTTTT.

The rearrangement links TRBV3-1 (or the pseudogene TRBV3-2) to TRBJ1-1; possible D gene TRBD1, 6 bases. V dropped 4 bases and J dropped 7 bases, with 13 bases sitting between them. The CDR3 has 13 residues. CDR1 LGHDT and CDR2 YNNKEL come from the germline V gene (reference sequence). The DNA of the CDR3 is TGTGCCAGCAGCCCCCCCGGACAGAGTGAAGCTTTCTTT. Translating gives CASSPPGQSEAFF.